Below, 9 T cell receptor beta chains from the same sample are listed, as sequenced in a study of blood T cell repertoires in COVID-19. Profiled with immunoSEQ multiplex PCR; TCRdb holds only in-frame clones, not every one. The table includes roughly 280,000 clones, less than 95% detected once. The specimen was PBMCs or T cells enriched from blood (not recorded which). These TCRs come from a man aged 35 to 55 who had been exposed to COVID-19.

The chain links TRBV7-2 to TRBJ2-3; 7 bases align to TRBD2. The CDR3 has 16 amino acids. V lost 2 bases, J lost 4 bases, and 9 bases stayed unmatched. The germline V gene has CDR1 SGHTA and CDR2 FQGNSA. The CDR3: CASSLMTSKVADTQYF. CDR3 in DNA: TGTGCCAGCAGCTTAATGACTAGCAAGGTCGCAGATACGCAGTATTTT.

The chain has TRBV24-1 and TRBJ2-3; 7 positions agree with TRBD1. Germline-derived CDR1 and CDR2 are KGHDR and SFDVKD. The CDR3 consists of 16 residues. The trim removed 3 bases at V and 2 bases at J, leaving 7 bases unmatched. The CDR3 DNA is TGTGCCACCAGTGATCCTACAGGGGAAAACACAGATACGCAGTATTTT. Its translation: CATSDPTGENTDTQYF.

The genes are TRBV5-5 and TRBJ2-5; D perhaps matches TRBD2 (6 bases). The CDR3 is made up of 15 amino acids. V dropped 4 bases and J dropped 2 bases, with 15 bases sitting between them. Germline assignment: CDR1 SGHKS and CDR2 YYEKEE (reference sequence). The CDR3 DNA reads TGTGCCAGCAGCACCGGCCCCGCGGGGCAAGAGACCCAGTACTTC. Amino acid sequence: CASSTGPAGQETQYF. Combining the CDR3 with reference TRBV5-5 and TRBJ2-5 gives the whole variable domain DAGVTQSPTHLIKTRGQQVTLRCSPISGHKSVSWYQQVLGQGPQFIFQYYEKEERGRGNFPDRFSARQFPNYSSELNVNALLLGDSALYLCASSTGPAGQETQYFGPGTRLLVL.

The chain combines TRBV3-1 (or the pseudogene TRBV3-2) with TRBJ1-2; TRBD1 matches 7 bases. Germline V gives CDR1 LGHDT, CDR2 YNNKEL (reference sequence). V lost 4 bases, J lost 4 bases, and 3 bases stayed unmatched. CDR3 length: 13 amino acids. CDR3 region: CASSLGTAYGYTF. Written as DNA, the CDR3 is TGTGCCAGCAGCCTCGGGACAGCCTATGGCTACACCTTC.

The chain joins TRBV4-3 to TRBJ2-1, with TRBD2 matching over 7 bases. The CDR3 contains 14 residues. Germline V gene data show CDR1 as LGHNA and CDR2 as YSLEER. The J segment lost 9 bases and the V segment lost 1 base, leaving 6 bases of the junction unmatched. CDR3 nucleotides: TGCGCCAGCAGCCAAGGAGGGAGGGCGGTTGAGCAGTTCTTC. It is translated as CASSQGGRAVEQFF.

This chain uses TRBV28 with TRBJ2-7; 9 nucleotides line up with TRBD1. Germline CDR1 and CDR2: MDHEN and SYDVKM. CDR3 size: 14 residues. J lost 4 bases, V lost 11 bases, and 12 bases had no gene match. This chain's CDR3 is CAGQARDRAYEQYF. DNA for the CDR3: TGTGCCGGGCAAGCCCGGGACAGGGCGTACGAGCAGTACTTC. Combining the CDR3 with reference TRBV28 and TRBJ2-7 gives the whole variable domain DVKVTQSSRYLVKRTGEKVFLECVQDMDHENMFWYRQDPGLGLRLIYFSYDVKMKEKGDIPEGYSVSREKKERFSLILESASTNQTSMYLCAGQARDRAYEQYFGPGTRLTVT.

The V call is TRBV28, the J call TRBJ1-2, with a tentative D call TRBD1 (6 bases). CDR1 is MDHEN, CDR2 SYDVKM, per germline. This CDR3 has 15 residues. The V end was cut by 10 bases, the J end by 4 bases, with 22 bases between. The CDR3, as DNA: TGTGCCACCCGAGGGGGTGCTCTGATACGCTATGGCTACACCTTC. Translating gives CATRGGALIRYGYTF.

The chain joins TRBV4-3 to TRBJ2-2, with 7 bases lining up with TRBD2. V shed 5 bases, J shed 0 bases, and the junction held 12 bases outside the gene matches. The germline gives CDR1 LGHNA, CDR2 YSLEER. The CDR3 has 18 amino acids. The CDR3 here is CASSDYVGGGSNTGELFF. CDR3 bases: TGCGCCAGCAGCGACTACGTTGGGGGGGGATCGAACACCGGGGAGCTGTTTTTT.

This clone was detected only once. The chain employs TRBV2 and TRBJ1-2; TRBD1 aligns across 7 bases. The CDR3 runs to 14 residues. Germline CDR1 is SNHLY and CDR2 is FYNNEI. V lost 8 bases and J lost 7; bases outside the gene matches: 13. The CDR3 DNA follows: TGTGCCAGCGGCCGGGACAGTGGGTTCGGTGGCTACACCTTC. Translated: CASGRDSGFGGYTF.